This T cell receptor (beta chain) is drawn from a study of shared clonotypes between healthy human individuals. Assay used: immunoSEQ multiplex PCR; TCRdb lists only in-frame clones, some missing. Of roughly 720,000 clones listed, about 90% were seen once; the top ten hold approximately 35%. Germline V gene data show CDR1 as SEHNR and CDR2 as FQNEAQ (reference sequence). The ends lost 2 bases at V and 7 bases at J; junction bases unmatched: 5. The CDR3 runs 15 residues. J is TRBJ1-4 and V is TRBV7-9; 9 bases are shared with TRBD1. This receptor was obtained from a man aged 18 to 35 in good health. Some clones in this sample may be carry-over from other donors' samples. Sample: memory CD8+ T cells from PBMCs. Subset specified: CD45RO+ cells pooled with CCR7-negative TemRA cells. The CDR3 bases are TGTGCCAGCAGCTTATACAGGGGGCAAACTGAAAAACTGTTTTTT. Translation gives CASSLYRGQTEKLFF.